The subject of this entry is one T cell receptor (beta chain). Its antigen is unknown. No much larger clone exists at a distance of one base, and base qualities are not known. The trial excluded patients who had a history of autoimmune disease or were on systemic immunosuppression. Peripheral blood for TCR sequencing was drawn from every dose cohort at baseline, at cycle 4 day 1 and at cycle 7 day 1. Samples were obtained from an open-label, multicenter, first-in-human phase I dose-escalation trial of ivuxolimab. Adults with locally advanced or metastatic head and neck squamous cell, hepatocellular, melanoma or renal cell carcinoma were enrolled in the trial. Before TCR sequencing, CD4+ T cells and CD8+ T cells were sorted from peripheral blood as separate populations. These data are taken from a study of OX40 agonist ivuxolimab in advanced cancers. About the study as a whole: Ivuxolimab was an agonistic, fully human IgG2 monoclonal antibody directed against OX40 (CD134), a costimulatory receptor. Prior anti-PD-1, anti-PD-L1 or anti-CTLA-4 therapy was permitted, and about 40% of dose-escalation patients had received checkpoint inhibitors. The paper describes the monotherapy dose-escalation part (N of about 52 patients) of the phase I trial of ivuxolimab. Of the approximately 50 dose-escalation patients, hepatocellular carcinoma was present in approximately 20, melanoma in some 15, renal cell carcinoma in 9 and head and neck cancer in 9. Intravenous ivuxolimab was administered to patients every 2 weeks at six dose levels: 0.01, 0.1, 0.3, 1.5, 3 and 10 mg/kg. A male proportion of nearly 85% and a mean age of around 60 years, ranging from about 23 to 90, were recorded for the dose-escalation cohort. Peripheral TCRbeta sequencing aimed to test whether ivuxolimab altered TCR sequence diversity and caused clonal T-cell expansion. Partial responses occurred in three dose-escalation patients, of whom one had hepatocellular carcinoma and two had cutaneous melanoma.

The junction carries 4 bases between V and J, which are trimmed by 3 bases and 0 bases respectively. Its CDR3 holds 13 amino acids, cysteine through phenylalanine. The entry retains the CDR3 DNA only, 39 bases that are in frame from base 1. From the germline V gene, CDR1 is ENHRY and CDR2 is SYGVKD. The paper's findings and limits, for the study overall: At doses from 0.1 to 3.0 mg/kg, clonal expansion was seen in both CD4+ and CD8+ blood T cells between baseline and week 6. On average, CD8+ T cells showed more expanded clones than CD4+ T cells after ivuxolimab. Partial responders in the 0.1-3.0 mg/kg groups had among the lowest normalized peripheral clonal expansion, especially among CD8+ T cells. Low levels of normalized T-cell clonal expansion were also seen in some patients who did not respond. The antigen specificity of the clonally expanded peripheral T cells was not determined.

To sequence the TCRbeta CDR3 region, genomic DNA was isolated from the sorted cells. The immunoSEQ Assay was used to sequence the TCRbeta CDR3 regions. The immuneACCESS repertoire file appears here via TCRdb, limited to in-frame rearrangements. These files lack a portion of the clones; in checked studies, under half of the deficit traces to unresolved V genes, and the cause of the others is not known. Recorded for this sample are 99,000 or so clones; approximately 93% of them occurred a single time. Jointly, the top ten make up about 0.19% of the sample. The sequence was obtained from an adult with an advanced solid tumor such as melanoma, head and neck, liver or kidney cancer. This specimen consisted of CD4+ or CD8+ T cells sorted from blood, obtained in a trial of the OX40 agonist ivuxolimab. In this chain, TRBV10-3 is recombined with TRBJ2-3; a confident D gene designation cannot be given. The nucleotide sequence is given as TGTGCCATCAGTGAAGGCAGCACAGATACGCAGTATTTT. It codes for CAISEGSTDTQYF.